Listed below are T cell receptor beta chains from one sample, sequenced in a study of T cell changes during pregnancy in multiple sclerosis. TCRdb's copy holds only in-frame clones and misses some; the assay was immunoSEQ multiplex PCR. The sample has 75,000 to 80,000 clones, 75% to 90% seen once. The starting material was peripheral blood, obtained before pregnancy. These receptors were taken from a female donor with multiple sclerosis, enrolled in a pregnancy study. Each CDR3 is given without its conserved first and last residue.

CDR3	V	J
ASSVSPGGLPEETQY	TRBV5-1	TRBJ2-5
ASSLVGAGAETQY	TRBV5-1	TRBJ2-5
ASSERGDAAHEQY	TRBV6-1	TRBJ2-7
ASSRRGRGTEAF	TRBV11-3	TRBJ1-1
ASSVGSSGGGEAGELF	TRBV9	TRBJ2-2
ASSLGAPGANVLT	TRBV11-1	TRBJ2-6
ASSPDRGTEAF	TRBV18	TRBJ1-1
ASSETGANTEAF	TRBV10-2	TRBJ1-1
ASSLGVDRLYGYT	TRBV5-1	TRBJ1-2
ASSYVGLSYNEQF	TRBV6-5	TRBJ2-1
ASTQGRSSPLH	TRBV6-5	TRBJ1-6
SGGQGQENIQY	TRBV29-1	TRBJ2-4
ASSLGTGNSPLH	TRBV7-6	TRBJ1-6
ASSPPLPGITEAF	TRBV18	TRBJ1-1
ASSVLSGAMSTDTQY	TRBV9	TRBJ2-3
ASSPRQGNTEAF	TRBV7-2	TRBJ1-1
ASSGTPTYNSPLH	TRBV7-2	TRBJ1-6
ASSRLAGGRETQY	TRBV6-6	TRBJ2-5
ASSLGLGDSLHYEQY	TRBV5-8	TRBJ2-7
ASSSRADTIY	TRBV7-2	TRBJ1-3
AGHRVFNIQY	TRBV19	TRBJ2-4
ASSLGQGGNQPQH	TRBV5-1	TRBJ1-5